This is a list of T cell receptor beta chains from one sample in a study of OX40 agonist ivuxolimab in advanced cancers. Sequenced by immunoSEQ multiplex PCR; TCRdb stores in-frame clones only, minus some. The data show 80,000 to 100,000 clones, approximately 91% seen once. This specimen was CD4+ or CD8+ T cells sorted from blood, taken in a trial of the OX40 agonist ivuxolimab. The source is an adult with an advanced solid tumor such as melanoma, head and neck, liver or kidney cancer. Both conserved end residues are part of each CDR3. The D gene is left open where the match is weak. Only part of the rows carry a size: once, few, many, or a class if the clone is expanded.

>16|NA|TRBV19|NA|TRBJ2-3
CASSAELVSYTDTQYF
TGTGCCAGTAGTGCCGAACTAGTATCCTACACAGATACGCAGTATTTT
>10|NA|TRBV20-1|NA|TRBJ2-1
CSAVQNEQFF
TGCAGTGCTGTACAAAATGAGCAGTTCTTC
>15|NA|TRBV28|NA|TRBJ1-2
CASSLPTARRVGYTF
TGTGCCAGCAGTTTACCCACTGCCAGGAGGGTGGGCTACACCTTC
>14|NA|TRBV11-3|NA|TRBJ2-1
CASSLTGAYNEQFF
TGTGCCAGCAGCTTAACGGGAGCCTACAATGAGCAGTTCTTC
>12|NA|TRBV10-3|TRBD1|TRBJ2-7
CAISEFKGAQYF
TGTGCCATCAGTGAGTTTAAGGGGGCGCAGTACTTC
>15|NA|TRBV11-2|TRBD1|TRBJ1-1
CASSSGQGASTEAFF
TGTGCCAGCAGCTCCGGACAGGGGGCGAGCACTGAAGCTTTCTTT
>10|NA|TRBV29-1|NA|TRBJ2-3
CSVATDTQYF
TGCAGCGTTGCTACAGATACGCAGTATTTT
>13|medium-sized|TRBV5-4|NA|TRBJ1-2
CASSLPQAYGYTF
TGTGCCAGCAGCTTGCCGCAGGCCTATGGCTACACCTTC
>14|few|TRBV27|TRBD1|TRBJ1-3
CASSPYRGGNTIYF
TGTGCCAGCAGTCCCTACAGGGGAGGAAACACCATATATTTT
>13|NA|TRBV18|NA|TRBJ2-7
CASSPTGPYEQYF
TGTGCCAGCTCACCAACAGGTCCCTACGAGCAGTACTTC
>13|NA|TRBV19|NA|TRBJ1-5
CASSMGGNQPQHF
TGTGCCAGTAGTATGGGGGGCAATCAGCCCCAGCATTTT
>16|NA|TRBV5-4|TRBD2|TRBJ2-2
CASSLAGASGGGELFF
TGTGCCAGCAGCTTGGCCGGGGCTAGCGGGGGCGGGGAGCTGTTTTTT
>11|NA|TRBV10-1|NA|TRBJ2-7
CARTSSYEQYF
TGCGCCCGTACCAGCTCCTACGAGCAGTACTTC
>12|NA|TRBV7-2|NA|TRBJ1-6
CASSYGTVTLHF
TGTGCCAGCAGCTATGGGACCGTGACCCTCCACTTT
>15|NA|TRBV7-2|NA|TRBJ2-5
CASSLAAGDQETQYF
TGTGCCAGCAGCTTAGCGGCAGGTGATCAAGAGACCCAGTACTTC
>13|NA|TRBV12-5|NA|TRBJ2-3
CASGDERGDTQYF
TGTGCTAGTGGGGATGAGAGGGGAGATACGCAGTATTTT
>14|NA|TRBV5-4|TRBD1|TRBJ2-2
CASSRDRGPGELFF
TGTGCCAGCAGCCGGGACAGGGGGCCCGGGGAGCTGTTTTTT
>15|NA|TRBV2|NA|TRBJ2-6
CASRGADSGANVLTF
TGTGCCAGCAGAGGCGCGGATTCTGGGGCCAACGTCCTGACTTTC
>14|NA|TRBV28|NA|TRBJ2-1
CASSLWGSYNEQFF
TGTGCCAGCAGTTTATGGGGATCCTACAATGAGCAGTTCTTC
>15|NA|TRBV13|NA|TRBJ2-5
CASSLGLLGQETQYF
TGTGCCAGCAGCTTAGGCCTGTTGGGGCAAGAGACCCAGTACTTC
>15|NA|TRBV2|TRBD1|TRBJ1-5
CASRYSGTANQPQHF
TGTGCCAGCAGATACTCCGGGACAGCCAATCAGCCCCAGCATTTT
>16|NA|TRBV9|TRBD1|TRBJ2-3
CASSTRTGGETDTQYF
TGTGCCAGCAGCACCCGGACAGGGGGAGAGACAGATACGCAGTATTTT
>15|NA|TRBV5-5|NA|TRBJ1-3
CASSLGPVAGNTIYF
TGTGCCAGCAGCTTGGGGCCGGTCGCTGGAAACACCATATATTTT
>14|NA|TRBV4-1|NA|TRBJ2-7
CASSHPFLEGEQYF
TGCGCCAGCAGCCACCCCTTCCTCGAGGGCGAGCAGTACTTC
>15|NA|TRBV5-1|TRBD2|TRBJ2-3
CASSLQTSGTGTQYF
TGCGCCAGCAGCTTGCAAACTAGCGGGACCGGTACGCAGTATTTT
>13|NA|TRBV7-9|NA|TRBJ2-2
CASSRLERGELFF
TGTGCCAGCAGCCGCCTGGAGCGCGGGGAGCTGTTTTTT
>15|NA|TRBV6-5|TRBD1|TRBJ1-5
CASRKGGPDNQPQHF
TGTGCCAGCAGAAAAGGGGGCCCAGATAATCAGCCCCAGCATTTT
>14|once|TRBV18|TRBD1|TRBJ2-7
CASSPGQRAYEQYF
TGTGCCAGCTCACCGGGACAGCGAGCCTACGAGCAGTACTTC
>14|once|TRBV5-1|TRBD2|TRBJ2-3
CASSQATSSDTQYF
TGCGCCAGCAGCCAGGCGACTAGCTCAGATACGCAGTATTTT
>17|NA|TRBV11-2|NA|TRBJ1-2
CASSFDVVARDVYGYTF
TGTGCCAGCAGCTTCGACGTAGTAGCCAGGGACGTTTATGGCTACACCTTC
>15|NA|TRBV27|NA|TRBJ1-3
CASSLAQGPGNTIYF
TGTGCCAGCAGTTTAGCACAGGGACCTGGAAACACCATATATTTT